Listed below are T cell receptor beta chains from one sample, sequenced in a study of T cells in Graves' hyperthyroidism and ophthalmopathy. A single record per CDR3 protein comes from TCRdb applying MiXCR to the multiplex PCR reads. The sample lists 410,000 or so distinct CDR3 sequences, under 15% occurring once. The sequencing input was blood. The receptors come from a man between 18 and 29 years old with Graves' ophthalmopathy. The CDR3 runs from the conserved cysteine through the conserved F or W.

V: TRBV6-1
CDR3: CASSEHSLSYEQYF

V: TRBV3-1
CDR3: CVSSQDPGGETQYF

V: TRBV29-1
CDR3: CSHQGFDTDTQYF

V: TRBV6-1
CDR3: CASSRGLDEQYF

V: TRBV5-6
CDR3: CASTGDTSYEQYF

V: TRBV3-1
CDR3: CASSPGTGRQTQYF

V: TRBV27
CDR3: CASSLGQGREQYF

V: TRBV10-3
CDR3: CAIGPSLADLSYNEQFF

V: TRBV6-5
CDR3: CASSYGPDISSYEQYF

V: TRBV18
CDR3: CASSPQLAGETGELFF

V: TRBV10-2
CDR3: CASSRDRDYGYTF

V: TRBV7-8
CDR3: CASSYITGEQFF

V: TRBV30
CDR3: CAWSVRHTDTQYF

V: TRBV11-1
CDR3: CASSLADVGGSYEQYF

V: TRBV11-2
CDR3: CASSLGHVNTEAFF

V: TRBV6-1
CDR3: CASNNRGAWDTQYF

V: TRBV6-1
CDR3: CASSLVHPDSGNTIYF